This is a list of T cell receptor beta chains from one sample in a study of persistence of HIV-infected CD4 T cells. No antigen has been identified for these receptors. Sequencing was performed with immunoSEQ multiplex PCR; in TCRdb, only in-frame clones are kept and a portion is missing. In the table there are roughly 34,000 clones, approximately 85% of which are singletons. The source material was CD4+ T cells sorted from PBMCs after roughly 18-hour stimulation, sampled from a patient who received antiretroviral therapy. These receptor sequences come from an adult man with HIV who was CMV-seropositive. The CDR3 runs from the conserved cysteine through the conserved F or W. A D gene is named only where the DNA matches it firmly. Clone size is given for some rows only: seen once, a few or many times, or a class if the clone is expanded.

13 | TRBJ2-6 | TRBV30 | NA | NA | CAWTKSGANVLTF | TGTGCCTGGACCAAATCTGGGGCCAACGTCCTGACTTTC
16 | TRBJ1-2 | TRBV3-1/TRBV3-2 | NA | NA | CASSPKRTASIYGYTF | TGTGCCAGCAGCCCGAAAAGGACAGCTTCCATCTATGGCTACACCTTC
14 | TRBJ2-5 | TRBV19 | once | NA | CASSIGGSQETQYF | TGTGCCAGTAGTATTGGGGGGTCACAAGAGACCCAGTACTTC
17 | TRBJ2-1 | TRBV27 | once | NA | CASSLLFGGGAYNEQFF | TGTGCCAGCAGTTTATTGTTCGGCGGCGGAGCGTACAATGAGCAGTTCTTC
15 | TRBJ1-6 | TRBV10-3 | few | NA | CAISESTQGQSPLHF | TGTGCCATCAGTGAGTCGACGCAGGGTCAGTCACCCCTCCACTTT
15 | TRBJ1-1 | TRBV12-5 | NA | NA | CASGLIRASGTEAFF | TGTGCTAGTGGTTTGATTCGGGCTTCGGGCACTGAAGCTTTCTTT
14 | TRBJ2-1 | TRBV7-2 | NA | TRBD2 | CASSVSGGPNEQFF | TGTGCCAGCAGCGTAAGCGGGGGCCCCAATGAGCAGTTCTTC
14 | TRBJ2-7 | TRBV4-1 | NA | NA | CASSQVRDSAEQYF | TGCGCCAGCAGCCAAGTTCGGGACTCAGCCGAGCAGTACTTC
14 | TRBJ2-4 | TRBV2 | NA | NA | CASTQGRSKNIQYF | TGTGCCAGCACCCAGGGGCGCTCCAAAAACATTCAGTACTTC
15 | TRBJ1-1 | TRBV19 | NA | NA | CASSIGPGRNTEAFF | TGTGCCAGTAGTATAGGGCCGGGTCGGAACACTGAAGCTTTCTTT
15 | TRBJ2-7 | TRBV6-1 | NA | NA | CASSERGQISYEQYF | TGTGCCAGCAGTGAAAGGGGTCAGATCTCCTACGAGCAGTACTTC
16 | TRBJ1-3 | TRBV4-3 | few | TRBD1 | CASSQGRTGALNTIYF | TGCGCCAGCAGCCAAGGAAGAACAGGGGCCTTAAACACCATATATTTT
16 | TRBJ2-4 | TRBV5-1 | NA | NA | CASSPDRKLAKNIQYF | TGCGCCAGCAGCCCCGACAGAAAATTAGCCAAAAACATTCAGTACTTC
14 | TRBJ1-1 | TRBV10-3 | NA | TRBD1 | CAIKGGQGDTEAFF | TGTGCCATCAAGGGGGGTCAGGGGGACACTGAAGCTTTCTTT
16 | TRBJ2-7 | TRBV7-2 | NA | NA | CASSPQGRGVTYEQYF | TGTGCCAGCAGCCCCCAAGGCAGGGGCGTAACCTACGAGCAGTACTTC
13 | TRBJ1-6 | TRBV27 | NA | NA | CASSKGPPSPLHF | TGTGCCAGCAGTAAAGGGCCTCCTTCACCCCTCCACTTT
16 | TRBJ1-3 | TRBV18 | NA | NA | CASSPPWGRAGNTIYF | TGTGCCAGCTCACCACCGTGGGGGCGCGCTGGAAACACCATATATTTT
14 | TRBJ1-3 | TRBV28 | NA | NA | CASSRTVPGVTIYF | TGTGCCAGCAGCCGGACAGTCCCGGGGGTCACCATATATTTT
13 | TRBJ1-2 | TRBV12-3/TRBV12-4 | NA | TRBD1 | CASSPTSGGGYTF | TGTGCCAGCAGTCCGACCTCAGGGGGTGGCTACACCTTC
18 | TRBJ2-7 | TRBV21-1 | NA | NA | CASSKALGVDRSAYEQYF | TGTGCCAGCAGCAAAGCCCTTGGGGTTGACAGATCTGCCTACGAGCAGTACTTC
13 | TRBJ2-7 | TRBV10-1 | NA | NA | CASSEVRIGEQYF | TGCGCCAGCAGTGAAGTAAGAATCGGCGAGCAGTACTTC
15 | TRBJ1-2 | TRBV5-1 | once | NA | CASSPTSGAGDGYTF | TGCGCCAGCAGCCCAACCTCAGGGGCCGGGGATGGCTACACCTTC
14 | TRBJ1-3 | TRBV9 | NA | NA | CASSVTGRGNTIYF | TGTGCCAGCAGCGTAACGGGCCGAGGAAACACCATATATTTT
12 | TRBJ2-3 | TRBV4-1 | NA | NA | CASSQHQDTQYF | TGCGCCAGCAGCCAACACCAGGATACGCAGTATTTT
14 | TRBJ2-2 | TRBV3-1/TRBV3-2 | NA | TRBD1 | CASSQYRGVGELFF | TGTGCCAGCAGCCAATACAGGGGGGTCGGGGAGCTGTTTTTT
19 | TRBJ1-3 | TRBV7-9 | NA | NA | CASSTHPWGRAYAGNTIYF | TGTGCCAGCAGCACACACCCCTGGGGCAGGGCGTATGCTGGAAACACCATATATTTT
14 | TRBJ1-1 | TRBV19 | NA | NA | CASSIEGVNTEAFF | TGTGCCAGTAGTATAGAGGGTGTAAACACTGAAGCTTTCTTT
14 | TRBJ1-3 | TRBV10-3 | NA | TRBD1 | CAISRGTGVNTIYF | TGTGCCATCAGCCGCGGGACAGGGGTAAACACCATATATTTT
14 | TRBJ2-1 | TRBV6-4 | once | TRBD2 | CASSPGLARGEQFF | TGTGCCAGCAGCCCGGGACTAGCCCGTGGTGAGCAGTTCTTC
12 | TRBJ2-2 | TRBV2 | NA | NA | CAGEGNTGELFF | TGTGCAGGAGAGGGGAACACCGGGGAGCTGTTTTTT